Listed below are T cell receptor beta chains from one sample, sequenced in a study of cytomegalovirus exposure and HLA in healthy donors. Sequencing used immunoSEQ multiplex PCR; TCRdb keeps in-frame clones, though not all of them. The sample yields about 120,000 clones, 65% to 85% seen once. The sequenced sample consisted of PBMCs. Receptors originate from a man aged 45-60 years in good health and CMV-seronegative. The CDR3 runs from the conserved cysteine through the conserved F or W. A D gene is named only where the DNA matches it firmly. Expanded clones get a size class; other rows say once, few or many, or leave the size out.

clone_size	j_call	d_call	v_call	cdr3_aa	cdr3_nt
-	TRBJ2-1	-	TRBV5-1	CASSPRLQAPDNEQFF	TGCGCCAGCAGCCCCCGGTTGCAGGCGCCTGATAATGAGCAGTTCTTC
-	TRBJ2-7	TRBD2	TRBV7-2	CASSSLAGGIYEQYF	TGTGCCAGCAGCTCACTAGCGGGAGGGATCTACGAGCAGTACTTC
-	TRBJ2-7	-	TRBV5-5	CASSFRTESSYEQYF	TGTGCCAGCAGCTTCCGGACAGAGAGCTCCTACGAGCAGTACTTC
-	TRBJ2-7	-	TRBV2	CASSFRAGKPYEQYF	TGTGCCAGCAGCTTTCGGGCGGGAAAACCCTACGAGCAGTACTTC
-	TRBJ2-2	TRBD1	TRBV5-1	CASSVEGTGNTGELFF	TGCGCCAGCAGCGTTGAAGGGACAGGGAACACCGGGGAGCTGTTTTTT
-	TRBJ2-5	-	TRBV10-3	CAISTRGEQETQYF	TGTGCCATCAGTACGCGCGGAGAACAAGAGACCCAGTACTTC
few	TRBJ1-2	-	TRBV7-3	CASSLAGLGGYTF	TGTGCCAGCAGCTTAGCAGGGCTAGGTGGCTACACCTTC
-	TRBJ2-6	TRBD1	TRBV4-1	CASSHYGTGALSGANVLTF	TGCGCCAGCAGCCACTACGGGACAGGGGCTTTGTCTGGGGCCAACGTCCTGACTTTC
-	TRBJ2-3	-	TRBV6-4	CASSVASGTDTQYF	TGTGCCAGCAGTGTTGCTAGCGGCACAGATACGCAGTATTTT
-	TRBJ2-7	TRBD1	TRBV15	CATSRDLGGKYEQYF	TGTGCCACCAGCAGAGATCTAGGGGGCAAGTACGAGCAGTACTTC
-	TRBJ2-5	TRBD2	TRBV29-1	CSVVGGRRGEAQYF	TGCAGCGTTGTCGGCGGGAGGAGGGGAGAGGCCCAGTACTTC
-	TRBJ1-5	TRBD1	TRBV30	CAWSEQGNQPQHF	TGTGCCTGGAGTGAACAGGGGAATCAGCCCCAGCATTTT
-	TRBJ2-7	TRBD1	TRBV6-5	CASKQGAQEQYF	TGTGCCAGCAAGCAGGGGGCGCAGGAGCAGTACTTC
-	TRBJ1-1	TRBD1	TRBV29-1	CSVDVIGQGEAFF	TGCAGCGTTGATGTTATCGGACAGGGTGAAGCTTTCTTT
-	TRBJ2-5	TRBD1	TRBV7-2	CASRDRDVRTQYF	TGTGCCAGCAGAGACAGGGACGTTCGGACCCAGTACTTC
once	TRBJ1-1	-	TRBV11-2	CASSPSIGALGNTEAFF	TGTGCCAGCAGCCCCTCCATAGGGGCCCTTGGGAACACTGAAGCTTTCTTT
-	TRBJ2-3	TRBD2	TRBV6-4	CASARREGADTQYF	TGTGCCAGCGCTCGGCGGGAGGGGGCAGATACGCAGTATTTT
-	TRBJ2-5	-	TRBV25-1	CASSEFAGAETQYF	TGTGCCAGCAGTGAATTCGCAGGGGCAGAGACCCAGTACTTC
-	TRBJ2-7	TRBD1	TRBV15	CATSRDRTGFYEQYF	TGTGCCACCAGCAGAGATAGGACAGGGTTCTACGAGCAGTACTTC
few	TRBJ2-7	TRBD1	TRBV6-6	CASSLGQPNSYEQYF	TGTGCCAGCAGCTTGGGACAGCCGAATTCCTACGAGCAGTACTTC
few	TRBJ1-2	-	TRBV6-6	CASSLESYGYTF	TGTGCCAGCAGTTTGGAGAGTTATGGCTACACCTTC
-	TRBJ2-5	TRBD2	TRBV6-1	CASSEIAGDLGTQYF	TGTGCCAGCAGCGAAATAGCGGGGGACCTTGGGACCCAGTACTTC
few	TRBJ1-5	-	TRBV30	CAWSVQGRDQPQHF	TGTGCCTGGAGTGTACAGGGCCGGGATCAGCCCCAGCATTTT
-	TRBJ2-7	-	TRBV7-2	CASSFPLGQQYF	TGTGCCAGCAGCTTTCCGCTGGGCCAGCAGTACTTC
-	TRBJ2-3	-	TRBV5-5	CASSLPGDWADTQYF	TGTGCCAGCAGCCTACCAGGGGATTGGGCAGATACGCAGTATTTT
-	TRBJ2-7	TRBD2	TRBV9	CASSVGGAGADYEQYF	TGTGCCAGCAGCGTAGGGGGTGCGGGAGCGGACTACGAGCAGTACTTC
-	TRBJ2-2	TRBD1	TRBV5-5	CASSPGTVNTGELFF	TGTGCCAGCAGCCCTGGGACAGTTAACACCGGGGAGCTGTTTTTT
-	TRBJ2-5	-	TRBV7-6	CASSEGEETQYF	TGTGCCAGCAGCGAGGGGGAAGAGACCCAGTACTTC
-	TRBJ2-5	-	TRBV10-3	CAISRLETGETQYF	TGTGCCATCAGTAGGTTGGAAACCGGGGAGACCCAGTACTTC
-	TRBJ1-6	TRBD1	TRBV6-5	CASGQGSLHF	TGTGCCAGCGGACAGGGATCCCTCCACTTT
-	TRBJ1-2	-	TRBV4-1	CASSQEGNPSGGYTF	TGCGCCAGCAGCCAAGAAGGGAACCCGTCGGGAGGTTACACCTTC
-	TRBJ2-1	TRBD2	TRBV4-3	CASSQQNGREAEQFF	TGCGCCAGCAGCCAACAAAACGGGAGGGAAGCTGAGCAGTTCTTC
-	TRBJ1-5	TRBD1	TRBV5-6	CASSLVGGAEPQHF	TGTGCCAGCAGCTTGGTAGGGGGCGCTGAGCCCCAGCATTTT
-	TRBJ2-2	-	TRBV11-2	CASSPTGGPAGELFF	TGTGCCAGCAGCCCCACCGGGGGGCCGGCCGGGGAGCTGTTTTTT
-	TRBJ2-5	TRBD2	TRBV5-1	CASSFGTTQETQYF	TGCGCCAGCAGCTTCGGGACTACGCAAGAGACCCAGTACTTC
once	TRBJ2-3	-	TRBV4-3	CASSQGRTWDTQYF	TGCGCCAGCAGCCAAGGGAGAACCTGGGATACGCAGTATTTT
once	TRBJ2-2	TRBD2	TRBV4-1	CASSQDPGGNTGELFF	TGCGCCAGCAGCCAAGACCCGGGAGGGAACACCGGGGAGCTGTTTTTT
-	TRBJ2-2	TRBD1	TRBV5-1	CASSSGTGIAGELFF	TGCGCCAGCAGCTCCGGGACAGGGATAGCCGGGGAGCTGTTTTTT
-	TRBJ2-1	-	TRBV21-1	CASSKVLAGSSYNEQFF	TGTGCCAGCAGCAAAGTGCTAGCGGGAAGCTCCTACAATGAGCAGTTCTTC
-	TRBJ2-1	TRBD1	TRBV5-5	CASSLEGQGLNEQFF	TGTGCCAGCAGCTTGGAGGGACAGGGCCTAAATGAGCAGTTCTTC
few	TRBJ2-7	TRBD2	TRBV2	CASRALAGGSYEQYF	TGTGCCAGCAGGGCTCTAGCGGGAGGCTCCTACGAGCAGTACTTC
-	TRBJ1-1	-	TRBV14	CASSHFRGNTEAFF	TGTGCCAGCAGCCACTTCCGGGGTAACACTGAAGCTTTCTTT
-	TRBJ1-6	TRBD1	TRBV19	CASSMGQGYNSPLHF	TGTGCCAGTAGCATGGGACAGGGTTATAATTCACCCCTCCACTTT